A selection of T cell receptor beta chains follows, all from one sample in a study of regulatory T cells in long-lasting Graves disease. TCRdb ran MiXCR on the multiplex PCR reads and lists one entry per CDR3 protein. Of about 210,000 distinct CDR3 sequences in the sample, roughly a fifth were seen once. These data were also filed under a second study, of T cells in Graves' hyperthyroidism and ophthalmopathy.

Sequencing used peripheral blood mononuclear cells (PBMCs), obtained at new diagnosis, from a patient treated with antithyroid drugs. The receptors shown here come from a woman in her 30s with Graves disease. Both conserved end residues are part of each CDR3. Fields, in order: clone size, D gene, V gene, J gene, CDR3 DNA, CDR3 protein. A D gene is named only where the DNA matches it firmly. Not all rows give a size; the values are once, few, many and, for expanded clones, a class.

many	TRBD2	TRBV10-3	TRBJ2-3	TGTGCCATCAGTGAGAATAGCGGGGGACCAGATACGCAGTACTTT	CAISENSGGPDTQYF
.	.	TRBV5-1	TRBJ2-3	TGCGCCAGCATCCCCGGGGCTAGCACAGATACGCAGTATTTT	CASIPGASTDTQYF
many	TRBD2	TRBV28	TRBJ2-5	TGTGCCAGCCCACCGGCTGGAGCGGGAGGATGGGAGACCCAGTACTTC	CASPPAGAGGWETQYF
.	.	TRBV27	TRBJ1-5	TGTGCCAGCAGGGATCGCAATCAGCCCCAGCATTTT	CASRDRNQPQHF
many	.	TRBV6-2/TRBV6-3	TRBJ2-7	TGTGCCAGCAGTTACTCGGGAGGCCTCAACTACGAGCAGTACTTC	CASSYSGGLNYEQYF
many	.	TRBV5-1	TRBJ1-1	TGCGCCAGCAGCTTGAGGGTTGAGACTGAAGCTTTCTTT	CASSLRVETEAFF
few	TRBD1	TRBV14	TRBJ1-3	TGTGCCAGCAGCCCGCAGGGGGCGCGAGGAAACACCATATATTTT	CASSPQGARGNTIYF
many	.	TRBV30	TRBJ2-5	TGTGCCTGGAGTGTAAGGGATGAGACCCAGTACTTC	CAWSVRDETQYF
many	TRBD1	TRBV9	TRBJ1-5	TGTGCCAGCAGCTTAGACGGACAGGCTGATCAGCCCCAGCATTTT	CASSLDGQADQPQHF
many	.	TRBV20-1	TRBJ2-5	TGCAGTGCCCCTAAGTCGGGGGCAGAGACCCAGTACTTC	CSAPKSGAETQYF
few	.	TRBV6-1	TRBJ2-3	TGTGCCAGCAGTGGGGGGACAATACAGCGCGCAGATACGCAGTATTTT	CASSGGTIQRADTQYF
.	TRBD2	TRBV3-1	TRBJ2-3	TGTGCCAGCAGCCAAGATTCGGGACTAGCGGGGGGCACAGATACGCAGTATTTT	CASSQDSGLAGGTDTQYF
many	.	TRBV5-1	TRBJ2-5	TGCGCCAGCAGCCCCTCCGTAGGGGGGCAGGCAGGTCAAGAGACCCAGTACTTC	CASSPSVGGQAGQETQYF
many	TRBD1	TRBV12-3/TRBV12-4	TRBJ1-2	TGTGCCAGCAGCAGGGGGCCGGGCTATGGCTACACCTTC	CASSRGPGYGYTF
many	TRBD1	TRBV19	TRBJ2-3	TGTGCCAGTAGTATAGACGGGACAGGAAGACCCACAGATACGCAGTATTTT	CASSIDGTGRPTDTQYF
many	.	TRBV30	TRBJ1-5	TGTGCCTGGAGTTCGGAGCCAATCGAGCCCCAGCATTTT	CAWSSEPIEPQHF
many	.	TRBV2	TRBJ1-4	TGTGCCAGCAGGCAGACAGCAACTAATGAAAAACTGTTTTTT	CASRQTATNEKLFF
many	.	TRBV12-3/TRBV12-4	TRBJ1-2	TGTGCCAGCAGTTTAAGGGGTAACTATGGCTACACCTTC	CASSLRGNYGYTF
.	.	TRBV5-4	TRBJ2-6	TGTGCCAGCAGCGACACCCCCACAGGGCCAGGGGCCAACGTCCTGACTTTC	CASSDTPTGPGANVLTF
many	.	TRBV7-8	TRBJ1-3	TGTGCCAGCAGCTTAATAGACGGAAACACCATATATTTT	CASSLIDGNTIYF
many	TRBD1	TRBV19	TRBJ1-6	TGTGCCAGTAGTCTCGCACAGGGGACCTATAATTCACCCCTCCACTTT	CASSLAQGTYNSPLHF
.	.	TRBV30	TRBJ1-3	TGTGCCTGGAGTGTCAAGGGAAACTCTGGAAACACCATATATTTT	CAWSVKGNSGNTIYF
many	.	TRBV25-1	TRBJ2-2	TGTGCCAGCAGTGACCCGGGACGGGACACCGGGGAGCTGTTTTTT	CASSDPGRDTGELFF
many	.	TRBV7-6	TRBJ1-1	TGTGCCAGCAGCTTAGAGCGGATGAACACTGAAGCTTTCTTT	CASSLERMNTEAFF
many	.	TRBV9	TRBJ2-3	TGTGCCAGCAGCTCCCAGGGGGCGGGAGTAAGTTCGACAGATACGCAGTATTTT	CASSSQGAGVSSTDTQYF
.	.	TRBV2	TRBJ2-5	TGTGCCAGCAGCCCGGGACTTGGGGGGCAGTTAGAGACCCAGTACTTC	CASSPGLGGQLETQYF
many	TRBD1	TRBV2	TRBJ2-7	TGTGCCAGCTTTGGACAGGTTTACGAGCAGTACTTC	CASFGQVYEQYF
many	.	TRBV20-1	TRBJ1-5	TGCAGTGCTAGAGATGCAGCTAGGTATAGCAATCAGCCCCAGCATTTT	CSARDAARYSNQPQHF
many	.	TRBV28	TRBJ2-7	TGTGCCAGCAGCCTACGGTCGACAGCTGTCTACGAGCAGTACTTC	CASSLRSTAVYEQYF
many	TRBD1	TRBV11-2	TRBJ1-1	TGTGCCAGCAGCTCTATAGACAGGGGCGGGACTGAAGCTTTCTTT	CASSSIDRGGTEAFF
many	TRBD2	TRBV6-1	TRBJ2-1	TGTGCCAGCAGTCCCCCGGGACTAGACTCATACAATGAGCAGTTCTTC	CASSPPGLDSYNEQFF
many	TRBD1	TRBV28	TRBJ1-2	TGTGCCAGCAGGGACGCACAGGGGGCGCAGAACTATGGCTACACCTTC	CASRDAQGAQNYGYTF
many	.	TRBV28	TRBJ1-1	TGTGCCAGCAGTTTAAAGAGGGGAGCGGGAGCTTTCTTT	CASSLKRGAGAFF
many	TRBD2	TRBV7-9	TRBJ2-5	TGTGCCAGCAGCTCGACTAGCGGGAGCTTAGAGACCCAGTACTTC	CASSSTSGSLETQYF
many	.	TRBV7-3	TRBJ2-3	TGTGCCAGCAGGTCCGGAAACGGGGCGCAGTATTTT	CASRSGNGAQYF
many	TRBD2	TRBV6-1	TRBJ2-3	TGTGCCAGCAGAAGGGCCGGCGGGGGAGGCACAGATACGCAGTATTTT	CASRRAGGGGTDTQYF
many	.	TRBV27	TRBJ1-2	TGTGCCAGCAGTTCCCCCCGTAACTATGGCTACACCTTC	CASSSPRNYGYTF
many	.	TRBV11-2	TRBJ2-5	TGTGCCAGCAGCCATCGGGCCCGTGTAGAGACCCAGTACTTC	CASSHRARVETQYF
.	TRBD2	TRBV12-3/TRBV12-4	TRBJ2-3	TGTGCCAGCACGATTGGGACTAGCGGTCGCTATACGCAGTATTTT	CASTIGTSGRYTQYF
many	.	TRBV19	TRBJ2-7	TGTGCCAGTAGTTCTATTGGGGCTTCCGGCCAGTACTTC	CASSSIGASGQYF
many	.	TRBV6-2/TRBV6-3	TRBJ2-2	TGTGCCAGCAGTGAGTTCCTCTCGGGGTCCGGGGAGCTGTTTTTT	CASSEFLSGSGELFF
many	TRBD1	TRBV6-1	TRBJ1-1	TGTGCCAGCAGTGAATTATGGACAGGGGGATTGAACACTGAAGCTTTCTTT	CASSELWTGGLNTEAFF
many	.	TRBV20-1	TRBJ1-1	TGCAGTGCTCGACAGGACTTGAACACTGAAGCTTTCTTT	CSARQDLNTEAFF
many	.	TRBV7-8	TRBJ1-6	TGTGCCAGCAGCTCGCAAAATTCACCCCTCCACTTT	CASSSQNSPLHF
many	.	TRBV20-1	TRBJ1-1	TGCAGTGCTTTCGTGAACACTGAAGCTTTCTTT	CSAFVNTEAFF
many	.	TRBV7-8	TRBJ2-5	TGTGCCAGCAGCTTACGGCAGGGGAAGACCCAGTACTTC	CASSLRQGKTQYF
many	.	TRBV28	TRBJ1-5	TGTGCCAGCAGCCCCTCGAGGCTGAGCAATCAGCCCCAGCATTTT	CASSPSRLSNQPQHF
.	.	TRBV30	TRBJ2-1	TGTGCCTGGAGTGTTGACTTCAACAATGAGCAGTTCTTC	CAWSVDFNNEQFF
many	.	TRBV6-1	TRBJ1-6	TGTGCCAGCAGGCCCCGAACCCATTCACCCCTCCACTTT	CASRPRTHSPLHF
many	.	TRBV15	TRBJ2-5	TGTGCCACCAGCAGAGCTAGGGCAGGCGCAGAGACCCAGTACTTC	CATSRARAGAETQYF
many	TRBD1	TRBV10-3	TRBJ1-4	TGTGCCATCAGTGAGGGGGACAGGGGAGAGGAAAAACTGTTTTTT	CAISEGDRGEEKLFF
few	TRBD1	TRBV19	TRBJ1-5	TGTGCCAGTAGTATTCCCACTGGACAGGCGACGAATCAGCCCCAGCATTTT	CASSIPTGQATNQPQHF
many	TRBD1	TRBV7-9	TRBJ2-5	TGTGCCAGCAGTCCGGGACAGGGGTCAGAGACCCAGTACTTC	CASSPGQGSETQYF
many	TRBD1	TRBV7-9	TRBJ1-4	TGTGCCAGCGGGGACAGGGTAGGCGAAAAACTGTTTTTT	CASGDRVGEKLFF